Listed below are T cell receptor beta chains from one sample, sequenced in a study of T cell responses to AZD1222 COVID-19 vaccine. Clones were read by immunoSEQ multiplex PCR, and TCRdb kept only the in-frame ones, dropping some. The top ten clones hold over 7.5% of a sample with approximately 79,000 clones, 65% to 90% of them seen once. This material consisted of peripheral blood, taken on day 0 of AZD1222 vaccination. The origin of the receptors is an adult in good health. CDR3s include the opening cysteine and the closing phenylalanine or tryptophan. A D gene is named only where the DNA matches it firmly. Part of the rows lack a size; the others show once, few, many or a class for expanded clones.

V gene	clone size	D gene	J gene	CDR3 DNA	CDR3 protein
TRBV30	.	.	TRBJ2-1	TGTGCCTGGAGGGCAACGGGCCCCAGCTCCTACAATGAGCAGTTCTTC	CAWRATGPSSYNEQFF
TRBV3-1/TRBV3-2	.	.	TRBJ1-5	TGTGCCAGCAGCCAAGGCGGCAATCAGCCCCAGCATTTT	CASSQGGNQPQHF
TRBV28	.	.	TRBJ1-1	TGTGCCAGCCGAATGGGACAAATGAACACTGAAGCTTTCTTT	CASRMGQMNTEAFF
TRBV28	.	TRBD1	TRBJ1-2	TGTGCCAGCAGTCCATCCCGGACAGGGAACTATGGCTACACCTTC	CASSPSRTGNYGYTF
TRBV28	.	.	TRBJ1-5	TGTGCCAGCAGTACCCTCATGAACCAGCCCCAGCATTTT	CASSTLMNQPQHF
TRBV28	few	.	TRBJ1-5	TGTGCCAGCAGTTCGGACCGTCCTATTACGTGGTATAGCAATCAGCCCCAGCATTTT	CASSSDRPITWYSNQPQHF
TRBV18	.	TRBD1	TRBJ2-7	TGTGCCAGCTCACCATCAGGGGGCCCTGCCTACGAGCAGTACTTC	CASSPSGGPAYEQYF
TRBV6-1	.	.	TRBJ2-1	TGTGCCAGCTCGGGGTTTTACAATGAGCAGTTCTTC	CASSGFYNEQFF
TRBV5-4	few	.	TRBJ1-2	TGTGCCAGCAGCCCCGGACAGCCCAGCTATGGCTACACCTTC	CASSPGQPSYGYTF
TRBV23-1	.	.	TRBJ1-3	TGCGCCAGCAGTCAATCTAACAGTCCAAACTCTGGAAACACCATATATTTT	CASSQSNSPNSGNTIYF
TRBV10-3	.	TRBD1	TRBJ2-5	TGTGCCATCAGACAGGGGTCAGTCCTAGCCCAAGAGACCCAGTACTTC	CAIRQGSVLAQETQYF
TRBV6-5	.	TRBD2	TRBJ2-3	TGTGCCAGCACTTTAGCGGGTGGCGGGCCAGATACGCAGTATTTT	CASTLAGGGPDTQYF
TRBV7-2	.	.	TRBJ2-1	TGTGCCAGCAGCTTAGTAAATTTGTTCAATGAGCAGTTCTTC	CASSLVNLFNEQFF
TRBV27	.	TRBD1	TRBJ2-7	TGTGCCAGCACCCCGACGACAGGGGCTCCAAAGCAGTACTTC	CASTPTTGAPKQYF
TRBV19	.	TRBD1	TRBJ2-7	TGTGCCAGTAGTGTCCAGGACAGGGGGTCATTGCGGCAGTACTTC	CASSVQDRGSLRQYF
TRBV5-1	few	TRBD2	TRBJ2-1	TGCGCCAGCAGCCCGGGACTAGCGGGAGAGCCCCAGTTCTTC	CASSPGLAGEPQFF
TRBV5-5	.	.	TRBJ1-1	TGTGCCAGCAGCTCCGGACTGCGAATGAACACTGAAGCTTTCTTT	CASSSGLRMNTEAFF
TRBV19	few	.	TRBJ1-3	TGTGCCAGTAGCCTCATTGGAAACACCATATATTTT	CASSLIGNTIYF
TRBV10-3	.	.	TRBJ2-4	TGTGCCATCAGTGAGGGACTGGGAGCCAAAAACATTCAGTACTTC	CAISEGLGAKNIQYF
TRBV3-1/TRBV3-2	.	.	TRBJ1-5	TGTGCCAGCAGCCAAGGGGTAGGAGATCAGCCCCAGCATTTT	CASSQGVGDQPQHF
TRBV19	.	TRBD2	TRBJ2-3	TGTGCCAGCCAGGGACTAGCGGGCACAGATACGCAGTATTTT	CASQGLAGTDTQYF
TRBV13	.	.	TRBJ1-1	TGTGCCAGCAGCTTAGGTTTTAGGTCAAACACTGAAGCTTTCTTT	CASSLGFRSNTEAFF
TRBV13	once	.	TRBJ2-4	TGTGCCAGCAGCTTAACGGAGGCAGGAAACATTCAGTACTTC	CASSLTEAGNIQYF
TRBV7-2	.	.	TRBJ2-7	TGTGCCAGCAGGGCCGGGGGGCGCTGGTACGAGCAGTACTTC	CASRAGGRWYEQYF
TRBV2	.	TRBD1	TRBJ1-6	TGTGCCAGCTCAAGAGGGACAGAGCTAAAAAATTCACCCCTCCACTTT	CASSRGTELKNSPLHF
TRBV11-2	.	.	TRBJ2-7	TGTGCCAGCAGACAAGACAGTTATGCCTACGAGCAGTACTTC	CASRQDSYAYEQYF
TRBV19	once	TRBD1	TRBJ2-7	TGTGCCAGTAGTATCCGTCCCGGGACAGGGTCCGAGCAGTACTTC	CASSIRPGTGSEQYF
TRBV5-1	.	.	TRBJ2-6	TGCGCCAGCAGCTTGGGGGCTTTCTCTGGGGCCAACGTCCTGACTTTC	CASSLGAFSGANVLTF
TRBV6-6	.	TRBD2	TRBJ2-7	TGTGCCAGCAGCCCAGCGGGAGCCTACGAGCAGTACTTC	CASSPAGAYEQYF
TRBV18	.	.	TRBJ2-2	TGTGCCAGCTCACCACTTGGGGAGCTGTTTTTT	CASSPLGELFF
TRBV9	many	TRBD2	TRBJ2-1	TGTGCCAGCAGCCCAGTAGCGGGAGCCATTTACAATGAGCAGTTCTTC	CASSPVAGAIYNEQFF
TRBV6-2/TRBV6-3	.	TRBD2	TRBJ2-7	TGTGCCAGCAGTTACTCGAGTAGCGGGAGCTCCTACGAGCAGTACTTC	CASSYSSSGSSYEQYF
TRBV7-2	.	.	TRBJ1-5	TGTGCCAGCAGCTTAACCCGGGCGGGTCAGCCCCAGCATTTT	CASSLTRAGQPQHF
TRBV10-3	.	.	TRBJ2-1	TGTGCCATCAGTGACCGGGAAGGCTCCTACAATGAGCAGTTCTTC	CAISDREGSYNEQFF
TRBV11-2	.	TRBD1	TRBJ1-3	TGTGCCAGCAGCTTTGGGACAGAAGGAACCACCATATATTTT	CASSFGTEGTTIYF
TRBV28	.	.	TRBJ2-3	TGTGCCAGCAGTTTTGGAGGGACCGGCACAGATACGCAGTATTTT	CASSFGGTGTDTQYF
TRBV24-1	.	TRBD1	TRBJ1-2	TGTGCCACCAGTGATACGGGGACAGGACGCCTTGGCTACACCTTC	CATSDTGTGRLGYTF
TRBV28	.	.	TRBJ1-5	TGTGCCAGCAATAGCAATCAGCCCCAGCATTTT	CASNSNQPQHF
TRBV11-2	.	.	TRBJ2-2	TGTGCCAGCAGCTTTCTTGGTACAGAGAACACCGGGGAGCTGTTTTTT	CASSFLGTENTGELFF
TRBV6-5	.	TRBD1	TRBJ1-4	TGTGCCAGCAGTTACAGACAGGGCCCTGAAAAACTGTTTTTT	CASSYRQGPEKLFF
TRBV7-8	.	.	TRBJ2-7	TGTGCCAGCAGCAAGGGGAAGCAGGGGGAGCAGTACTTC	CASSKGKQGEQYF
TRBV6-5	.	.	TRBJ2-7	TGTGCCAGCAGTAGCCGGGACGGAGGATCCTACGAGCAGTACTTC	CASSSRDGGSYEQYF
TRBV18	.	.	TRBJ1-2	TGTGCCAGCTCACCAGAGGGACGCGGCTACACCTTC	CASSPEGRGYTF
TRBV27	.	TRBD2	TRBJ2-7	TGTGCCAGCTCCGCGGGACTAGCTTCCTACGAGCAGTACTTC	CASSAGLASYEQYF
TRBV11-3	.	.	TRBJ2-7	TGTGCCAGCAGCTTAGGCCTAAGCCCCCTCTACGAGCAGTACTTC	CASSLGLSPLYEQYF
TRBV18	.	.	TRBJ1-5	TGTGCCAGCTCACCACCGGACAGTCCCTATCAGCCCCAGCATTTT	CASSPPDSPYQPQHF
TRBV4-1	.	.	TRBJ2-1	TGCGCCAGCAGCCAAGAAGGACAGATCAATGAGCAGTTCTTC	CASSQEGQINEQFF
TRBV7-7	.	.	TRBJ2-2	TGTGCCAGCAGCTTATCGTCAAACACCGGGGAGCTGTTTTTT	CASSLSSNTGELFF
TRBV28	once	TRBD2	TRBJ2-5	TGTGCCAGCAGCGACTATACTAGCGGCCAAGAGACCCAGTACTTC	CASSDYTSGQETQYF
TRBV6-6	.	.	TRBJ1-1	TGTGCCAGCAGTTACTCGATCGCTGAAGCTTTCTTT	CASSYSIAEAFF
TRBV3-1/TRBV3-2	.	.	TRBJ1-1	TGTGCCAGCAGCCAACCTGACAGTAACACTGAAGCTTTCTTT	CASSQPDSNTEAFF
TRBV4-2	.	TRBD2	TRBJ2-5	TGTGCCAGCAGCCTCTTTGAGGGGACTAGCGGTCAAGAGACCCAGTACTTC	CASSLFEGTSGQETQYF
TRBV4-1	.	.	TRBJ1-6	TGCGCCAGCAGCCAGAGCCAGAGCTCCTATAATTCACCCCTCCACTTT	CASSQSQSSYNSPLHF
TRBV21-1	few	.	TRBJ2-3	TGTGCCAGCAGACCTCGGGACAGGGTTTCAGATACGCAGTATTTT	CASRPRDRVSDTQYF
TRBV18	.	.	TRBJ2-7	TGTGCCAGCTCACCACCGGGGGTGACAGGGAGGAGCGAGCAGTACTTC	CASSPPGVTGRSEQYF
TRBV11-3	.	TRBD2	TRBJ2-7	TGTGCCAGCAGCAATCGCGGGGGACTATTCTACGAGCAGTACTTC	CASSNRGGLFYEQYF
TRBV27	.	.	TRBJ1-1	TGTGCCAGCAGTACCTTAACAGGAAATCTTGGGACTGAAGCTTTCTTT	CASSTLTGNLGTEAFF
TRBV5-1	.	.	TRBJ1-1	TGCGCCAGCAGCTTGGTTCAAGGGTCGAACACTGAAGCTTTCTTT	CASSLVQGSNTEAFF
TRBV10-2	few	.	TRBJ2-7	TGCGCCAGCAGCCGCGGAGTGGTTGGTAACGAGCAGTACTTC	CASSRGVVGNEQYF
TRBV2	.	.	TRBJ2-3	TGTGCCAGCGTGAAGGACGGTAGCACAGATACGCAGTATTTT	CASVKDGSTDTQYF